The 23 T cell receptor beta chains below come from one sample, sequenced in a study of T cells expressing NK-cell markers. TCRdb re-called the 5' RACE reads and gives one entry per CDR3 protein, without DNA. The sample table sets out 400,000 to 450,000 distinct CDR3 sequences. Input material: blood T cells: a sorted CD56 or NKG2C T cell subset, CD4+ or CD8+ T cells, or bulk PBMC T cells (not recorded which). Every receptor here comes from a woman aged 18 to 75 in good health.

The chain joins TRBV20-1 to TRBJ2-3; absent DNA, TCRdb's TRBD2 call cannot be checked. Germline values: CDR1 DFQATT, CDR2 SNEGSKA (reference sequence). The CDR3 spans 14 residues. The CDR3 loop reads CSARVAGATDTQYF.

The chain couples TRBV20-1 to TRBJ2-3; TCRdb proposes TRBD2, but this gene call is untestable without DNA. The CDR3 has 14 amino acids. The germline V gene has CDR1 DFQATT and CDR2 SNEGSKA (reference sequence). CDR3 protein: CSAPGTSGAPTQYF.

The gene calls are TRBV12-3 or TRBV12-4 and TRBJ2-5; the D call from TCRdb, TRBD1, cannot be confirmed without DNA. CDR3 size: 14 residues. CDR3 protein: CASSSPGTGQTQYF.

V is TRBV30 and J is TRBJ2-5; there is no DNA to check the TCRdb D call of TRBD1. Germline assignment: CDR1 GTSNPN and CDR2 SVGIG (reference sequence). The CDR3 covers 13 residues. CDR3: CAWSVQQAATQYF.

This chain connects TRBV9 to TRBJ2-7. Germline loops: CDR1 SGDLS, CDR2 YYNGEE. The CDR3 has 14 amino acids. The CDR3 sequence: CASSASGRAYEQYF.

This CDR3 reads CAWSGSGGGQYF. This chain connects TRBV30 to TRBJ2-7; absent DNA, TCRdb's TRBD2 call cannot be checked. Germline V gene data show CDR1 as GTSNPN and CDR2 as SVGIG (reference sequence). The CDR3 totals 12 residues.

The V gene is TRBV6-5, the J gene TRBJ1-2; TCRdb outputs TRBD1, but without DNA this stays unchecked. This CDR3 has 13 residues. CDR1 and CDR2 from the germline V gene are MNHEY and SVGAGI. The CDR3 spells CASSSTSPSGYTF.

The CDR3 reads CASSQSFGTSGGNNEQFF. The chain has TRBV23-1 and TRBJ2-1; TCRdb outputs TRBD2, but without DNA this stays unchecked. TRBV23-1 is sorted into the ORF group, with uncertain function. This CDR3 has 18 amino acids.

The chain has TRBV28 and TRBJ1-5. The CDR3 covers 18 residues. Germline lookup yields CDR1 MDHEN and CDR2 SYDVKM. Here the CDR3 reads CASSRNFYRGRSNQPQHF.

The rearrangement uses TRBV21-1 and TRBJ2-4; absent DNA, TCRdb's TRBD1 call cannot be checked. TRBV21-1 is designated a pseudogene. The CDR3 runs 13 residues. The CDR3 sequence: CASSSQGEGQGYF.

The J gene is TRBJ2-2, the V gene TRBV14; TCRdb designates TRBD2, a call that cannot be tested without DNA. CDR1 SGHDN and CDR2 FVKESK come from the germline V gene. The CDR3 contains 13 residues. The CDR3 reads CASSPTSTGELFF.

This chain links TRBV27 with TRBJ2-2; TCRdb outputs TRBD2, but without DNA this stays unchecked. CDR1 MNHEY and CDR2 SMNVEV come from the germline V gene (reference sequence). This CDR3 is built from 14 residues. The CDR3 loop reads CASSFSYSPGELFF.

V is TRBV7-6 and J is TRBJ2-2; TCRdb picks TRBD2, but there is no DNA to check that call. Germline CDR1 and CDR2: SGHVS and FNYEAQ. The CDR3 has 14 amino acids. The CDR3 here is CASSQSGVSGELFF.

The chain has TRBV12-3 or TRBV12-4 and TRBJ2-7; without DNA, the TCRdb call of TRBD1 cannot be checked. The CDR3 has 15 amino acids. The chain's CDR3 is CASSLIGGTPYEQYF.

This CDR3 is CANSGSGANVLTF. This chain links TRBV11-2 with TRBJ2-6. This CDR3 contains 13 residues. The V gene's germline CDR1 is SGHAT and CDR2 FQNNGV.

This CDR3 reads CASSYSIRGGTNQPQHF. This chain connects TRBV6-2 or TRBV6-3 to TRBJ1-5; TCRdb's assignment of TRBD1 cannot be checked, as there is no DNA. The CDR3 sequence is 17 residues long. CDR1 and CDR2 (germline): MNHEY, SVGEGT.

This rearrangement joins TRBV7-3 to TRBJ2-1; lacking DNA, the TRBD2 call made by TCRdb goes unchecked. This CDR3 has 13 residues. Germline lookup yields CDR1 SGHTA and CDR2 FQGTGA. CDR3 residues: CASSRGLGSEQFF.

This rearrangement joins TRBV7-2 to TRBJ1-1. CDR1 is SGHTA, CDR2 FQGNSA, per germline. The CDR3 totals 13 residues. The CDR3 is CASSSWLGAEAFF.

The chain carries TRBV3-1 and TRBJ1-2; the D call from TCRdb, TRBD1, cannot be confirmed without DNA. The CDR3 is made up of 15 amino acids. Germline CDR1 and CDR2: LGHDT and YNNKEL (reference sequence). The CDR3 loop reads CASSQDARRVYGYTF.

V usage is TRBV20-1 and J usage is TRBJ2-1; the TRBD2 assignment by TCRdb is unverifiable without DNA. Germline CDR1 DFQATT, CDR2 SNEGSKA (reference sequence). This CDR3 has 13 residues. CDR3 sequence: CSASGTYYNEQFF.

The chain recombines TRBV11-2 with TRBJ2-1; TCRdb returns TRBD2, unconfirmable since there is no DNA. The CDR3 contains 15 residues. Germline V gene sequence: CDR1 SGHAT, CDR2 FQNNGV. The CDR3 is CASSDTSGSSYEQFF.

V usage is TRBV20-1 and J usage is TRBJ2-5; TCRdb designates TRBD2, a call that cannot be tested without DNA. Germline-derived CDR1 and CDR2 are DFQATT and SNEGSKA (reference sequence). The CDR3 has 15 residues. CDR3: CSARTSGTLLETQYF.

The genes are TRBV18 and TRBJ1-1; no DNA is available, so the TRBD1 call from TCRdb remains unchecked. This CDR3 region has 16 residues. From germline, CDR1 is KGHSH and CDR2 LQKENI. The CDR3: CASSPGFHRVNTEAFF. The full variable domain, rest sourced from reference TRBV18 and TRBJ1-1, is NAGVMQNPRHLVRRRGQEARLRCSPMKGHSHVYWYRQLPEEGLKFMVYLQKENIIDESGMPKERFSAEFPKEGPSILRIQQVVRGDSAAYFCASSPGFHRVNTEAFFGQGTRLTVV.